The 21 T cell receptor beta chains reported below all come from one sample, sequenced in a study of T cells in Graves' hyperthyroidism and ophthalmopathy (dated by TCRdb to the late 2010s). Libraries came from multiplex PCR. The sample was run on an Illumina HiSeq 2000. The TCR beta CDR3 regions were amplified from the RNA transcripts. A first-round RT-PCR of the TCR CDR3 used the HTBI primer set with the Qiagen OneStep RT-PCR kit. In TCRdb, the public reads were trimmed at Q25 with fastp and aligned with MiXCR, with productive beta chains retained. Every distinct CDR3 protein forms one entry, paired with its most common genes and DNA. The sample includes 450,000 to 600,000 distinct CDR3 sequences, with 12% to 15% observed a single time. Approximately 15% of the sample rests with the top ten. Sequencing was done on a sample of blood. Receptor source: a woman aged 40-49 years with Graves' hyperthyroidism.

The chain employs TRBV9 and TRBJ1-3, with 7 positions matching TRBD1. This CDR3 is 15 amino acids long. J lost 6 bases, V lost 4 bases, and 10 bases had no gene match. In germline, CDR1 is SGDLS, CDR2 YYNGEE. CDR3 sequence: CASSSRTGDTNTIYF. In DNA, the CDR3 is TGTGCCAGCAGCTCCCGAACAGGGGATACAAACACCATATATTTT.

The chain is built from TRBV18 and TRBJ1-5; D is ambiguous. Per germline, CDR1 KGHSH and CDR2 LQKENI. The germline V and J ends were trimmed by 3 bases and 5 bases, with 8 bases remaining between them. The CDR3 consists of 13 residues. Here the CDR3 reads CASSPEADQPQHF. CDR3 coding DNA: TGTGCCAGCTCACCGGAGGCGGATCAGCCCCAGCATTTT.

This clonotype turned up a few times. The chain links TRBV3-1 to TRBJ2-7; TRBD2 is a possible D gene (6 bases). CDR3 size: 13 residues. The V gene lost 2 bases and the J gene lost 3 bases, with 8 bases spanning the gap. Germline assignment: CDR1 LGHDT and CDR2 YNNKEL (reference sequence). The CDR3 here is CASSQPGGYEQYF. DNA for the CDR3: TGTGCCAGCAGCCAACCCGGGGGCTACGAGCAGTACTTC.

This clonotype was picked up a small number of times. The chain recombines TRBV19 with TRBJ2-2; D unresolved. CDR3 length equals 13 residues. The ends were cut back, 3 bases at V and 4 bases at J, with 6 bases in the middle. The V gene's germline CDR1 is LNHDA and CDR2 SQIVND (reference sequence). CDR3 nucleotides: TGTGCCAGTAGTATCGACTTCACCGGGGAGCTGTTTTTT. This sequence encodes CASSIDFTGELFF. The whole variable domain, remainder taken from reference TRBV19 and TRBJ2-2, is DGGITQSPKYLFRKEGQNVTLSCEQNLNHDAMYWYRQDPGQGLRLIYYSQIVNDFQKGDIAEGYSVSREKKESFPLTVTSAQKNPTAFYLCASSIDFTGELFFGEGSRLTVL.

This clonotype has at least ten counts. The CDR3 DNA reads TGTGCCTGGAGTCCAACCCGGTGGACTAGCGAGAGAAGCTCCTACGAGCAGTACTTC. This gives the protein CAWSPTRWTSERSSYEQYF. This chain links TRBV30 with TRBJ2-7, with 9 bases matching TRBD2. CDR1 and CDR2 (germline): GTSNPN, SVGIG (reference sequence). This CDR3 region has 19 residues. Unmatched junction bases numbered 17, after V lost 2 bases and J lost 0 bases.

This clonotype was seen many times. The chain employs TRBV29-1 and TRBJ2-7; 12 bases are shared with TRBD2. After removal of 2 bases from V and 4 bases from J, the junction contained 9 bases not matched to a gene. The CDR3 is made up of 16 amino acids. Germline V gives CDR1 SQVTM, CDR2 ANQGSEA. The CDR3 nucleotides are TGCAGCGTTGAATCCGTTGGGCTAGCGGGAGGGTACGAGCAGTACTTC. This codes for CSVESVGLAGGYEQYF.

To note about this clonotype: A read error may produce the germline difference seen at one junction end. The rearrangement uses TRBV25-1 and TRBJ2-3; 13 nucleotides line up with TRBD2. The CDR3 totals 19 residues. Germline V lookup: CDR1 MGHDK, CDR2 SYGVNS. The CDR3 nucleotides read TGTGCCAGCAGTGAGACTAGCGGGAGGACCTACACTAGCACATATACGCAGTATTTT. Translation: CASSETSGRTYTSTYTQYF.

This clonotype was counted only a few times. The gene calls are TRBV19 and TRBJ2-2, with D perhaps matching TRBD2 (6 bases). Trimming removed 5 bases from V and 4 bases from J, with 14 bases in between. This CDR3 has 15 residues. CDR1 and CDR2 (germline): LNHDA, SQIVND (reference sequence). CDR3: CASSRLVTGTGELFF. In DNA, the CDR3 is TGTGCCAGTAGTCGACTAGTAACGGGCACCGGGGAGCTGTTTTTT. Complete variable domain (other parts from reference TRBV19 and TRBJ2-2): DGGITQSPKYLFRKEGQNVTLSCEQNLNHDAMYWYRQDPGQGLRLIYYSQIVNDFQKGDIAEGYSVSREKKESFPLTVTSAQKNPTAFYLCASSRLVTGTGELFFGEGSRLTVL.

This clonotype has ten or more counts. The chain combines TRBV11-2 with TRBJ2-3; no clear D. The germline V gene encodes CDR1 SGHAT and CDR2 FQNNGV. The V end lost 0 bases, the J end lost 2 bases, and 15 bases lay between the germline ends. The CDR3 length is 17 residues. This chain's CDR3 is CASSLDGMRRTTDTQYF. The CDR3, as DNA: TGTGCCAGCAGCTTAGACGGAATGCGGCGGACCACAGATACGCAGTATTTT.

This clonotype has only a few counts. The V call is TRBV27, the J call TRBJ2-1; 9 nucleotides agree with TRBD1. The CDR3 totals 14 residues. With V trimmed by 2 bases and J by 7 bases, 3 bases remained unmatched. CDR1 MNHEY and CDR2 SMNVEV come from the germline V gene (reference sequence). The CDR3 DNA reads TGTGCCAGCAGTTTACCGGGACAGGGAAATGAGCAGTTCTTC. It specifies CASSLPGQGNEQFF.

The rearrangement joins TRBV25-1 to TRBJ2-1; D may correspond to TRBD1 or TRBD2 (5 bases each). The germline gives CDR1 MGHDK, CDR2 SYGVNS. With 3 bases removed from V and 0 bases from J, the gap between germline ends came to 24 bases. This CDR3 is 20 amino acids long. The CDR3 loop is CASSDPIRDGGILSYNEQFF. The CDR3 coding sequence is TGTGCCAGCAGTGACCCAATCCGGGACGGTGGGATACTCTCCTACAATGAGCAGTTCTTC.

In this sample, this clonotype turned up many times. This chain connects TRBV9 to TRBJ2-5; 8 bases fit TRBD2. Per the germline V gene, CDR1 is SGDLS and CDR2 is YYNGEE. This CDR3 is built from 15 residues. The V segment lost 2 bases and the J segment 6 bases; nucleotides outside the gene matches: 9. The CDR3 is CASSVSSGTEKTQYF. CDR3 bases: TGTGCCAGCAGCGTGAGTAGCGGGACCGAGAAGACCCAGTACTTC.

Many counts were recorded for this clonotype. J is TRBJ2-1 and V is TRBV29-1; 7 positions agree with TRBD1. Germline assignment: CDR1 SQVTM and CDR2 ANQGSEA. The CDR3 extends over 14 amino acids. V was pared by 3 bases and J by 1 base, with 3 bases of the junction left unmatched. Here the CDR3 reads CSVEGQNSYNEQFF. For the CDR3, the DNA is TGCAGCGTTGAGGGACAGAATTCCTACAATGAGCAGTTCTTC.

This clonotype has only a few counts. The chain uses TRBV6-5 and TRBJ1-5; D is uncertain. Germline-derived CDR1 and CDR2 are MNHEY and SVGAGI. V shed 0 bases and J shed 2 bases, with 5 bases lying between them. The CDR3 is made up of 14 amino acids. CDR3 nucleotide sequence: TGTGCCAGCAGTTACTCGAGGGGCAATCAGCCCCAGCATTTT. This codes for CASSYSRGNQPQHF.

The sample holds many counts of this clonotype. This chain connects TRBV11-3 to TRBJ2-1; 10 bases are shared with TRBD2. CDR3 length equals 17 residues. Germline V gene lookup returns CDR1 SGHNT and CDR2 YENEEA. V lost 5 bases, J lost 3 bases, and 10 bases stayed unmatched. The CDR3 reads CASSGSSGRMNYNEQFF. CDR3 bases: TGTGCCAGCAGCGGATCTAGCGGGAGAATGAACTACAATGAGCAGTTCTTC. The whole variable domain, filled in from reference TRBV11-3 and TRBJ2-1, reads EAGVVQSPRYKIIEKKQPVAFWCNPISGHNTLYWYLQNLGQGPELLIRYENEEAVDDSQLPKDRFSAERLKGVDSTLKIQPAELGDSAVYLCASSGSSGRMNYNEQFFGPGTRLTVL.

This clonotype has at least ten counts. The chain is built from TRBV27 and TRBJ2-7; a weak D match, TRBD1 (6 bases). V lost 3 bases and J 2 bases, leaving 8 bases between the germline ends. Germline CDR1 is MNHEY and CDR2 is SMNVEV (reference sequence). The CDR3 sequence is 13 residues long. This CDR3 is CASSFWGPYEQYF. CDR3 coding DNA: TGTGCCAGCAGTTTTTGGGGGCCCTACGAGCAGTACTTC.

Many counts were recorded for this clonotype. The chain combines TRBV2 with TRBJ1-4; unclear D gene. V was cut by 7 bases and J by 0 bases, with 9 bases left in between. The CDR3 has 14 residues. Germline-derived CDR1 and CDR2 are SNHLY and FYNNEI. The CDR3 DNA follows: TGTGCCAGCACTAGAAGTGCAACTAATGAAAAACTGTTTTTT. Translated, it gives CASTRSATNEKLFF.

This clonotype was counted at least ten times. This sequence joins TRBV28 and TRBJ1-4; D remains unclear. In germline, CDR1 is MDHEN, CDR2 SYDVKM. CDR3 size: 15 residues. Trimming shortened V by 7 bases and J by 2 bases, and 14 bases separated the two germline ends. The CDR3 bases are TGTGCCAGCACCCCCCCGTCCGGTACTAATGAAAAACTGTTTTTT. Protein product: CASTPPSGTNEKLFF.

The chain couples TRBV3-1 to TRBJ2-1; 10 bases are shared with TRBD2. Looked up from germline, CDR1 is LGHDT and CDR2 is YNNKEL (reference sequence). V shed 0 bases, J shed 12 bases, and the junction held 11 bases outside the gene matches. This CDR3 comprises 16 residues. CDR3 loop: CASSQDPSGSKDGQFF. The CDR3 nucleotides are TGTGCCAGCAGCCAAGATCCTAGCGGGAGCAAGGATGGGCAGTTCTTC.

In its sample, this clonotype was seen many times. The chain employs TRBV20-1 and TRBJ2-7, with 9 bases fitting TRBD1. The length of the CDR3 is 15 residues. Trimming removed 6 bases from V and 2 bases from J; junction bases left unmatched: 11. Germline V CDR1 and CDR2: DFQATT, SNEGSKA (reference sequence). The CDR3 sequence: CSATEWGQGTYEQYF. The CDR3 region has the DNA TGCAGTGCCACAGAGTGGGGACAGGGCACCTACGAGCAGTACTTC.

This clonotype has at least ten counts. The CDR3 here is CASSLSGGGGNQPQHF. DNA for the CDR3: TGTGCCAGCAGTTTATCGGGGGGCGGCGGCAATCAGCCCCAGCATTTT. This rearrangement joins TRBV28 to TRBJ1-5; TRBD1 might be the D (6 bases). Germline CDR1 reads MDHEN; CDR2 reads SYDVKM. The CDR3 sequence is 16 residues long. V was cut by 1 base and J by 2 bases, with 12 bases left in between. Full variable domain (rest looked up from reference TRBV28 and TRBJ1-5): DVKVTQSSRYLVKRTGEKVFLECVQDMDHENMFWYRQDPGLGLRLIYFSYDVKMKEKGDIPEGYSVSREKKERFSLILESASTNQTSMYLCASSLSGGGGNQPQHFGDGTRLSIL.